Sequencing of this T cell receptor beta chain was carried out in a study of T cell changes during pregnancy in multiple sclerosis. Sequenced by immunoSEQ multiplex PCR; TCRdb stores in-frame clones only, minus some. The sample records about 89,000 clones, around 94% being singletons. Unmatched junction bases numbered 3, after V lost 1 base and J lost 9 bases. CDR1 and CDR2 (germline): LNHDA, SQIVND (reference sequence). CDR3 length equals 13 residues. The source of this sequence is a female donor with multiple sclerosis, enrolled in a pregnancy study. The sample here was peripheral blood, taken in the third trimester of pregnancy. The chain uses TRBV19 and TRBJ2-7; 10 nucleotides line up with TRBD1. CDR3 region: CASSIGTGGWQYF. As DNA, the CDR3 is TGTGCCAGTAGTATAGGGACAGGGGGTTGGCAGTACTTC.